This entry describes one T cell receptor (beta chain). The antigen it recognizes is unknown. Base qualities are not at hand, and no much larger clone is one base apart. Other DNA sequences in the sample encode the same CDR3. TCRbeta CDR3 regions were amplified from genomic DNA by means of the immunoSEQ Assay, a bias-controlled multiplex PCR. As for the original processing: The number of nucleated cells in each sample was estimated by amplification of reference gene primers within the assay. To quantify the absolute abundance of each unique TCRbeta CDR3 rearrangement, sequence reads were collapsed and filtered. For each sample, productive Simpson clonality was calculated as the square root of Simpson's diversity index across productive rearrangements. TCRdb limited this immuneACCESS table to in-frame rearrangements with V and J called. A share of clones is missing; checked studies link under half to unresolved V genes, and the rest is unexplained. That table furnishes V, J and clone size, whereas the DNA furnished D and trimming. The sample has 350,000 to 550,000 clones on record, around 91% of them singletons. 1% to 1.3% of the sample goes to the ten largest clones.

V and J lose 1 base and 0 bases, and a span of 8 bases separates them. As encoded in the germline V gene, CDR1 is SGDLS while CDR2 is YYNGEE. Including cysteine and phenylalanine, the CDR3 has 14 amino acids. CDR3 DNA only is kept here, 42 bases in frame from base 1. The entry originates in a study of blood T cell repertoires in COVID-19 (dated by TCRdb to 2019 to 2021). As for the study more broadly: Samples covering the acute and convalescent phases of COVID-19 were provided by collaborators in the United States, Italy and Spain. The repertoires were made available in a free public database intended to serve as a resource for research on the immune response to SARS-CoV-2. Subjects who had been exposed to COVID-19, were actively infected with it, or had recovered from it provided the deeply sampled blood TCRbeta repertoires that made up the dataset. Samples were obtained from the ongoing ImmuneRACE study (first 160 participants) and from about 1,300 subjects provided by 6 global collaborators. The material from the prospective study consisted of cDNA or gDNA derived from T cells, B-cell-depleted T cells, or PBMCs. Sample metadata almost always included a de-identified subject ID, COVID-19 status, age in years and sex. Where HLA class I and class II types were available, the types were taken from metadata supplied by the sample provider, not from assay-based typing. The study at large found these results: Clinical and demographic metadata were provided uncurated, with the amount varying by source and participant.

Participants in the prospective study were aged roughly 18 to 90 years, lived in under 30 United States geographic areas, and enrolled through a virtual design. Cohort assignment in the prospective study relied on participant-reported clinical history from a screening survey and a study questionnaire. ImmuneRACE Cohort 3 recovered participants were defined by two consecutive negative NP/OP PCR tests, healthcare professional clearance, or symptom resolution. Each participant in the prospective study had whole blood, serum and a nasopharyngeal or oropharyngeal swab collected by mobile phlebotomists. Over a roughly 2-month period, participants in the prospective study had the option of providing additional blood draws and questionnaires. Before DNA extraction, prospective study blood samples were shipped either frozen or at room temperature.

The sequence was obtained from a young man who had recovered from COVID-19. The sample was PBMCs or T cells enriched from blood (not recorded which). This chain is built from TRBV9 and TRBJ2-7, and TRBD2 may be the D gene, going by 5 matching bases. The CDR3 corresponds to CASSVTGSSYEQYF. The DNA sequence is TGTGCCAGCAGCGTAACGGGGAGCTCCTACGAGCAGTACTTC.